A single sample is the source of the 15 T cell receptor beta chains below, sequenced in a study of cytomegalovirus exposure and HLA in healthy donors. The PCR was carried out with 60 Vbeta primers and 13 Jbeta primers. Produced via immunoSEQ multiplex PCR; TCRdb's table is partial and in-frame only. The sample includes tens of thousands of clones, around 52% seen only once; the top ten take about 10%. The sequencing sample was made of PBMCs. Source of these receptors: a human donor in good health.

The chain couples TRBV6-1 to TRBJ2-5, with 13 bases fitting TRBD2. With 4 bases clipped from V and 5 bases from J, the junction kept 4 bases outside the gene matches. In germline, CDR1 is MNHNS, CDR2 SASEGT. The CDR3 is 15 amino acids. CDR3 nucleotide sequence: TGTGCCAGCAGTGTACTAGCGGGGGGGCGCGAGACCCAGTACTTC. This codes for CASSVLAGGRETQYF.

V is TRBV7-2 and J is TRBJ1-4; D remains unclear. V was shortened by 4 bases and J by 5 bases, with 11 bases between the two germline ends. The germline V gene has CDR1 SGHTA and CDR2 FQGNSA. The CDR3 sequence is 14 residues long. The CDR3 is CASSSSGLNEKLFF. CDR3 DNA sequence: TGTGCCAGCAGCTCCTCAGGTCTAAATGAAAAACTGTTTTTT.

The chain employs TRBV30 and TRBJ1-5, with 9 bases fitting TRBD1. The CDR3 spans 13 residues. Trimming cost V 3 bases and J 7 bases; bases outside gene matches: 4. Germline CDR1 is GTSNPN and CDR2 is SVGIG (reference sequence). DNA for the CDR3: TGTGCCTGGAGCGGACAGGGGATACAGCCCCAGCATTTT. Protein sequence: CAWSGQGIQPQHF.

This clone was observed a single time. V and J are TRBV6-5 and TRBJ1-1; possibly TRBD1 for D (5 bases). This CDR3 comprises 15 residues. Trimming pared 1 base from V and 4 bases from J, leaving 13 bases between. Germline CDR1 MNHEY, CDR2 SVGAGI. The chain's CDR3 is CASSYFGGDGTEAFF. The CDR3 coding sequence is TGTGCCAGCAGTTACTTCGGGGGGGATGGCACTGAAGCTTTCTTT.

The chain joins TRBV7-9 to TRBJ2-3; 7 nucleotides line up with TRBD2. J was trimmed by 3 bases and V by 8 bases; bases with no gene match: 11. Germline values: CDR1 SEHNR, CDR2 FQNEAQ (reference sequence). CDR3 size: 15 residues. Here the CDR3 DNA reads TGTGCCAGCCACCGACTAAGCGGGGAAACAGATACGCAGTATTTT. It codes for CASHRLSGETDTQYF.

This clone was detected a few times. The J gene is TRBJ1-2, the V gene TRBV9; tentatively, D is TRBD1 (5 bases). The length of the CDR3 is 13 residues. Per germline, CDR1 SGDLS and CDR2 YYNGEE. The ends were cut back, 2 bases at V and 3 bases at J, with 8 bases in the middle. This CDR3 is CASSVQGHYGYTF. The CDR3 nucleotides read TGTGCCAGCAGCGTGCAGGGCCACTATGGCTACACCTTC.

The table lists this clone with a few counts. The chain combines TRBV7-2 with TRBJ2-7, with no clear D. Germline V gives CDR1 SGHTA, CDR2 FQGNSA. V was cut by 2 bases and J by 0 bases, with 8 bases left in between. The CDR3 length is 14 residues. CDR3 amino acids: CASSLTHSSYEQYF. CDR3 DNA sequence: TGTGCCAGCAGCTTAACCCACTCCTCCTACGAGCAGTACTTC. Drawing the rest from reference TRBV7-2 and TRBJ2-7, the complete variable domain is GAGVSQSPSNKVTEKGKDVELRCDPISGHTALYWYRQSLGQGLEFLIYFQGNSAPDKSGLPSDRFSAERTGGSVSTLTIQRTQQEDSAVYLCASSLTHSSYEQYFGPGTRLTVT.

The V call is TRBV7-2, the J call TRBJ1-3, with unresolved D. This CDR3 is 15 amino acids long. Looked up from germline, CDR1 is SGHTA and CDR2 is FQGNSA. With 5 bases removed from V and 5 bases from J, the gap between germline ends came to 16 bases. CDR3 DNA sequence: TGTGCCAGCAGCCGCCCGGCGGCAGCCAGAAACACCATATATTTT. It codes for CASSRPAAARNTIYF. Full variable domain (rest looked up from reference TRBV7-2 and TRBJ1-3): GAGVSQSPSNKVTEKGKDVELRCDPISGHTALYWYRQSLGQGLEFLIYFQGNSAPDKSGLPSDRFSAERTGGSVSTLTIQRTQQEDSAVYLCASSRPAAARNTIYFGEGSWLTVV.

This clone was seen only a few times. V and J are TRBV27 and TRBJ1-1; possible D gene TRBD1, 6 bases. CDR1 and CDR2 from the germline V gene are MNHEY and SMNVEV (reference sequence). Trimming cost V 3 bases and J 1 base, with 15 bases left between them. The CDR3 has 16 amino acids. For the CDR3, the DNA is TGTGCCAGCAGTTTTAGGGCAGGGGCAGGGAACACTGAAGCTTTCTTT. Translated: CASSFRAGAGNTEAFF.

This clone turned up a few times. In the same sample, other DNA sequences code for this CDR3. The chain links TRBV29-1 to TRBJ2-5, with 9 bases identical to TRBD1. The J call could be wrong; TRBJ2-7 is a better fit for the DNA end. This CDR3 is built from 14 residues. CDR1 and CDR2 from the germline V gene are SQVTM and ANQGSEA. CDR3 amino acids: CSVGRDRASYEQYF. CDR3 sequence (DNA): TGCAGCGTGGGACGGGACAGGGCCTCCTACGAGCAGTACTTC.

The gene calls are TRBV6-1 and TRBJ2-3; 9 nucleotides match TRBD1. Germline assignment: CDR1 MNHNS and CDR2 SASEGT. The CDR3 is made up of 13 amino acids. V lost 6 bases, J lost 3 bases, and 1 base stayed unmatched. The CDR3: CASRGQGTDTQYF. CDR3 coding DNA: TGTGCCAGCAGAGGACAGGGGACAGATACGCAGTATTTT.

The sample holds a few counts of this clone. The chain employs TRBV5-1 and TRBJ1-2, with 11 nucleotides matching TRBD1. Trimming removed 4 bases from V and 7 bases from J; junction bases left unmatched: 6. The CDR3 consists of 14 residues. Per the germline V gene, CDR1 is SGHRS and CDR2 is YFSETQ. The CDR3 DNA reads as TGCGCCAGCAGCAGGACAGGGGGCGAGAGTGGCTACACCTTC. Translation gives CASSRTGGESGYTF.

The rearrangement uses TRBV19 and TRBJ1-2; 12 nucleotides match TRBD1. From germline, CDR1 is LNHDA and CDR2 SQIVND (reference sequence). With V trimmed by 5 bases and J by 8 bases, 9 bases remained unmatched. CDR3 length: 15 amino acids. CDR3 protein: CASSPGGTGGSGYTF. CDR3 bases: TGTGCCAGTAGTCCAGGGGGGACAGGGGGCTCCGGCTACACCTTC.

The chain joins TRBV19 to TRBJ1-1; unclear D gene. Trimming removed 6 bases from V and 9 bases from J, with 14 bases in between. Per the germline V gene, CDR1 is LNHDA and CDR2 is SQIVND (reference sequence). The length of the CDR3 is 12 residues. DNA for the CDR3: TGTGCCAGTAGCCCGGGGAGGGATCAAGCTTTCTTT. It codes for CASSPGRDQAFF.

The chain joins TRBV18 to TRBJ1-2, with 10 bases aligning to TRBD1. The CDR3 spans 14 residues. The V gene end was trimmed by 5 bases and the J gene end by 8 bases; junction bases not matched to a gene: 8. The V gene's germline CDR1 is KGHSH and CDR2 LQKENI. CDR3 in DNA: TGTGCCAGCTCATCAACCGGGACAGGGGCCGGCTACACCTTC. Its translation is CASSSTGTGAGYTF.